Below, 22 T cell receptor beta chains from the same sample are listed, as sequenced in a study of Graves' ophthalmopathy and Graves' hyperthyroidism. The sequenced template was RNA, covering the TCR beta CDR3 region. Amplification began with first-round RT-PCR using HTBI primers, then second-round multiplex PCR was performed. MiXCR, applied by TCRdb to the multiplex PCR reads, yields one record per CDR3 protein. The sample includes hundreds of thousands of distinct CDR3 sequences, 40% of them seen just once. Material: peripheral blood. These receptors were collected from an adult man with Graves' ophthalmopathy.

This clonotype was recorded many times. The V call is TRBV7-6, the J call TRBJ2-2, with 8 nucleotides matching TRBD2. The CDR3 runs to 15 residues. Germline V gene lookup returns CDR1 SGHVS and CDR2 FNYEAQ. V was clipped by 5 bases and J by 7 bases; unmatched bases: 9. The DNA for the CDR3 is TGTGCCAGCAGCGAAGTACTAGCGGTTGGCGGGGAGCTGTTTTTT. Amino acid sequence: CASSEVLAVGGELFF.

The V gene is TRBV4-2, the J gene TRBJ1-6; TRBD1 matches at 7 bases. The ends lost 5 bases at V and 8 bases at J; junction bases unmatched: 9. The CDR3 length is 15 residues. Germline V gives CDR1 LGHNA, CDR2 YNFKEQ. CDR3: CASSERQGVDSPLHF. In DNA, the CDR3 is TGTGCCAGCAGCGAACGACAGGGAGTGGATTCACCCCTCCACTTT.

The chain has TRBV12-5 and TRBJ1-2; TRBD1 is a possible D gene (6 bases). Germline assignment: CDR1 LGHNT and CDR2 FRNRAP. Trimming left V 1 base short and J 2 bases short, with 8 bases between. The CDR3 covers 14 residues. The CDR3 is CASGLGTANYGYTF. The DNA for the CDR3 is TGTGCTAGTGGTTTGGGGACAGCGAACTATGGCTACACCTTC.

This clonotype has only a few counts. V gene TRBV5-1 combines with J gene TRBJ2-7; 8 nucleotides agree with TRBD1. The CDR3 extends over 16 amino acids. The J segment lost 0 bases and the V segment lost 4 bases, leaving 9 bases of the junction unmatched. In germline, CDR1 is SGHRS, CDR2 YFSETQ. The CDR3 here is CASSRDGTGSSYEQYF. The CDR3 coding sequence is TGCGCCAGCAGCCGGGACGGGACAGGATCCTCCTACGAGCAGTACTTC.

This clonotype was found many times. The chain recombines TRBV7-8 with TRBJ1-1; the D gene is possibly TRBD1 (6 bases). Trimming pared 7 bases from V and 5 bases from J, leaving 14 bases between. Germline values: CDR1 SGHVS, CDR2 FQNEAQ. The CDR3 spans 13 residues. CDR3: CASTRGRGTEAFF. CDR3 nucleotides: TGTGCCAGCACGCGGGGGCGCGGTACTGAAGCTTTCTTT. Based on the CDR3 plus reference TRBV7-8 and TRBJ1-1, the full variable domain is GAGVSQSPRYKVAKRGQDVALRCDPISGHVSLFWYQQALGQGPEFLTYFQNEAQLDKSGLPSDRFFAERPEGSVSTLKIQRTQQEDSAVYLCASTRGRGTEAFFGQGTRLTVV.

This clonotype was detected only a few times. At one end, the junction sequence differs from germline, possibly due to a read error. This sequence joins TRBV19 and TRBJ1-2; 8 nucleotides match TRBD1. The CDR3 extends over 14 amino acids. Germline V gene sequence: CDR1 LNHDA, CDR2 SQIVND (reference sequence). The CDR3 loop is CASSTRQGNYAYTF. CDR3 DNA: TGTGCCAGTAGTACCCGACAGGGGAACTATGCCTACACCTTC.

Of note for this clonotype: At one of its ends the junction is not consistent with the germline gene, which may arise from a read error. The chain recombines TRBV25-1 with TRBJ2-7; tentative D call: TRBD1 (6 bases). This CDR3 contains 15 residues. CDR1 MGHDK and CDR2 SYGVNS come from the germline V gene. CDR3 loop: CVSSYLGGVSYEQYF. The CDR3 DNA sequence: TGTGTCAGCAGTTACCTTGGGGGCGTCTCCTACGAGCAGTACTTC.

This clonotype occurred many times. The chain links TRBV29-1 to TRBJ2-6; TRBD1 agrees at 9 bases. Per the germline V gene, CDR1 is SQVTM and CDR2 is ANQGSEA. V lost 0 bases to trimming and J lost 2 bases; unmatched junction nucleotides: 5. The CDR3 is 17 amino acids. The DNA for the CDR3 is TGCAGCGTTGAAGAGGAGACAGGGGGGGCTGGGGCCAACGTCCTGACTTTC. Residues: CSVEEETGGAGANVLTF.

V is TRBV24-1 and J is TRBJ1-5, with D perhaps TRBD1 (5 bases). Per the germline V gene, CDR1 is KGHDR and CDR2 is SFDVKD. The V gene lost 11 bases and the J gene lost 7 bases, with 17 bases spanning the gap. This CDR3 spans 13 amino acids. The CDR3 nucleotides read TGTGCCAGCGGATTGCAGGGAAACCAGCCCCAGCATTTT. Protein product: CASGLQGNQPQHF.

This clonotype was detected many times. The chain carries TRBV15 and TRBJ1-5; D uncertain. V was pared by 8 bases and J by 7 bases, with 6 bases between. The length of the CDR3 is 10 residues. From germline, CDR1 is LNHNV and CDR2 YYDKDF (reference sequence). The CDR3 loop reads CATGSQPQHF. The DNA of the CDR3 is TGTGCCACCGGCTCGCAGCCCCAGCATTTT.

Notes on this clonotype: Lacking the conserved final phenylalanine or tryptophan, this CDR3 likely reflects a read error. This chain connects TRBV15 to TRBJ2-5; perhaps TRBD1 as D (6 bases). Trimming stripped 10 bases from V and 6 bases from J, with 18 bases between. CDR1 is LNHNV and CDR2 is YYDKDF in the germline V gene (reference sequence). The CDR3 runs to 13 residues. The CDR3 coding sequence is TGTGCCAGCAGTGACACAGGGTGGCAGACCCAGTACCTC. Translating it yields CASSDTGWQTQYL.

CDR3 sequence (DNA): TGTGCCACCAGCAGAGACAGGGAAGAGACCCAGCATTTT. It yields the protein CATSRDREETQHF. This chain joins TRBV15 and TRBJ1-5; the D gene is possibly TRBD1 (5 bases). Trimming removed 0 bases from V and 11 bases from J, with 11 bases in between. Germline lookup yields CDR1 LNHNV and CDR2 YYDKDF (reference sequence). The CDR3 runs 13 residues.

About this clonotype: As the CDR3 is not closed by the conserved phenylalanine or tryptophan, this likely results from a read error. This chain connects TRBV11-2 to TRBJ1-2; a possible D gene is TRBD1 (6 bases). The CDR3 runs to 14 residues. Trimming stripped 4 bases from V and 2 bases from J, with 11 bases between. CDR1 is SGHAT, CDR2 FQNNGV, per germline. The CDR3 DNA follows: TGTGCCAGCAGCTCCGGGACACCCAACTATGGCTACACCCTC. Protein: CASSSGTPNYGYTL.

This chain links TRBV10-3 with TRBJ1-6, with a tentative D call TRBD1 (5 bases). The germline V and J ends were trimmed by 11 bases and 0 bases, with 14 bases remaining between them. The CDR3 has 15 amino acids. CDR1 is ENHRY, CDR2 SYGVKD, per germline. The CDR3 bases are TGTGCCGCCCCCGGGGCGAGCTCCTATAATTCACCCCTCCACTTT. It yields the protein CAAPGASSYNSPLHF.

This clonotype came up many times. The chain is built from TRBV24-1 and TRBJ1-3; perhaps TRBD1 as D (5 bases). This CDR3 is built from 18 residues. Germline CDR1 KGHDR, CDR2 SFDVKD. Trimming pared 3 bases from V and 2 bases from J, leaving 19 bases between. The CDR3 nucleotides read TGTGCCACCAGTGATACGACATCCCCTACAGGAGCTGGAAACACCATATATTTT. Its protein is CATSDTTSPTGAGNTIYF.

This clonotype has just one count. The rearrangement links TRBV29-1 to TRBJ1-2, with D perhaps TRBD1 (6 bases). Trimming stripped 4 bases from V and 6 bases from J, with 18 bases between. The CDR3 sequence is 14 residues long. Germline V gives CDR1 SQVTM, CDR2 ANQGSEA. The CDR3 DNA follows: TGCAGCGTTGGCGAACGGGCAGGGGACAATGGCTACACCTTC. This codes for CSVGERAGDNGYTF.

With regard to this clonotype: A read error may account for a junction end that differs from germline. V usage is TRBV19 and J usage is TRBJ2-7; D possibly corresponds to TRBD1 (5 bases). Germline V gene data show CDR1 as LNHDA and CDR2 as SQIVND (reference sequence). The CDR3 loop spans 13 amino acids. CDR3 region: CAISGADAYEQYF. The CDR3 coding sequence is TGTGCCATTAGTGGGGCCGATGCCTACGAGCAGTACTTC.

The rearrangement uses TRBV6-6 and TRBJ2-5, with 13 bases lining up with TRBD2. Germline loops: CDR1 MNHNY, CDR2 SVGAGI (reference sequence). Losses at the gene ends were 0 bases for V and 5 bases for J; bases not matched to a gene: 9. This CDR3 region has 18 residues. CDR3 nucleotide sequence: TGTGCCAGCAGTTACTCGACTAGCGGGGGGTACCGGTGGGAGACCCAGTACTTC. Amino acid sequence: CASSYSTSGGYRWETQYF.

This clonotype was counted many times. The V gene is TRBV5-4, the J gene TRBJ1-6, with no clear D. The CDR3 spans 14 residues. V gave up 4 bases and J gave up 6 bases, with 11 bases separating them. CDR1 SGHNT and CDR2 YYREEE come from the germline V gene (reference sequence). The CDR3, as DNA: TGTGCCAGCAGCCCAGCGGGTCGTAATTCACCCCTCCACTTT. It translates to CASSPAGRNSPLHF.

This clonotype was recorded at least ten times. V gene TRBV29-1 combines with J gene TRBJ2-6; possible D gene TRBD1, 6 bases. This CDR3 contains 17 residues. From germline, CDR1 is SQVTM and CDR2 ANQGSEA. V lost 0 bases and J 0 bases, leaving 12 bases between the germline ends. The CDR3 DNA reads as TGCAGCGTTGAAGAAAGGGACACTATCTCTGGGGCCAACGTCCTGACTTTC. It specifies CSVEERDTISGANVLTF.

This clonotype was counted many times. The chain recombines TRBV29-1 with TRBJ1-2; 9 bases match TRBD1. The germline V gene has CDR1 SQVTM and CDR2 ANQGSEA. The CDR3 spans 12 residues. Trimming removed 7 bases from V and 7 bases from J; junction bases left unmatched: 7. In DNA form, the CDR3 reads TGCAGCGGCGACAGGGGGAACGGTGGCTACACCTTC. This codes for CSGDRGNGGYTF.

This clonotype occurred many times. The chain combines TRBV12-3 or TRBV12-4 with TRBJ2-7, with TRBD1 as a possible D gene (6 bases). V lost 3 bases to trimming and J lost 5 bases, with 14 bases between them. The CDR3 consists of 14 residues. The CDR3 region has the DNA TGTGCCAGCAGTTTCATGGGGGCGTTCAACGAGCAGTACTTC. As protein: CASSFMGAFNEQYF.